The source of this T cell receptor (beta chain) is a study of blood T cell repertoires in COVID-19. Across the study: Acute and convalescent COVID-19 samples came from the United States, Italy and Spain. In each case, the material was cDNA or gDNA derived from T cells, B-cell-depleted T cells, or PBMCs.

In the authors' methods: From reference gene primer amplification, estimates of nucleated cell counts were derived. TCRdb's table, derived via immunoSEQ multiplex PCR, lists solely in-frame clones and lacks some. The V and J calls and clone size come from that table; D and trimming were worked out from the DNA. The sample contains roughly 100,000 clones, over 75% of which appear only once. This clone appeared a single time. The V gene's germline CDR1 is WNHNN and CDR2 SYGVQD (reference sequence). The CDR3 covers 18 residues. Germline trimming cut 4 bases from V and 6 bases from J; bases unmatched to any gene: 17.

The sequence came from a woman at least 80 years old with active or convalescent COVID-19. The chain is built from TRBV10-1 and TRBJ2-2; 7 positions match TRBD1. Sequenced input: peripheral blood. The chain's CDR3 is CASSVGGGQGDWSGELFF. The CDR3 nucleotides read TGCGCCAGCAGTGTAGGAGGCGGGCAGGGGGATTGGTCCGGGGAGCTGTTTTTT.